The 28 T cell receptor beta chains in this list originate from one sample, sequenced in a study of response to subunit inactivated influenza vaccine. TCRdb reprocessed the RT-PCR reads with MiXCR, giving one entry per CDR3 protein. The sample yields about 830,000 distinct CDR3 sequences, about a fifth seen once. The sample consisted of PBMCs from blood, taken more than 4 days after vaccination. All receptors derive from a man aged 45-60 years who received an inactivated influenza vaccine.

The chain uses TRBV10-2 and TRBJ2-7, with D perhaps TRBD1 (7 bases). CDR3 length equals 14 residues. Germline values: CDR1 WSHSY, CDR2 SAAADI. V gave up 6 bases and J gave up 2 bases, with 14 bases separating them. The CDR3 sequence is CASRGGTVAYEQYF. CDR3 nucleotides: TGCGCCAGCAGAGGGGGGACAGTTGCCTACGAGCAGTACTTC.

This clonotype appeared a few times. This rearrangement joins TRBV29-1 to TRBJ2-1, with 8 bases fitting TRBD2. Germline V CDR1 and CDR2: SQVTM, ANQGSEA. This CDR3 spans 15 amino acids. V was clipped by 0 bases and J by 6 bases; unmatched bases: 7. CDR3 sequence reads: CSVEDRLAFRNEQFF. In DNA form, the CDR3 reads TGCAGCGTTGAAGATCGACTAGCGTTCCGCAATGAGCAGTTCTTC.

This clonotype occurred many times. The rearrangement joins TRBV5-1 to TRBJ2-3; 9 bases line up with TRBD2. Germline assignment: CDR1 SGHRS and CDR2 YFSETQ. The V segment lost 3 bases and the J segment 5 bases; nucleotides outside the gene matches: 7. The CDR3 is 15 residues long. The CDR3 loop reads CASSSGTSKEDTQYF. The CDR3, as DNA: TGCGCCAGCAGCTCGGGGACTAGCAAGGAAGATACGCAGTATTTT.

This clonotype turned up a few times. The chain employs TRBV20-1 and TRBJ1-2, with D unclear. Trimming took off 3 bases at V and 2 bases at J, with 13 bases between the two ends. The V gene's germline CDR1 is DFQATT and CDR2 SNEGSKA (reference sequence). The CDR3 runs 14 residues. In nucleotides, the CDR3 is TGCAGTGCTAGTTCCGGTGGAGGCAACTATGGCTACACCTTC. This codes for CSASSGGGNYGYTF.

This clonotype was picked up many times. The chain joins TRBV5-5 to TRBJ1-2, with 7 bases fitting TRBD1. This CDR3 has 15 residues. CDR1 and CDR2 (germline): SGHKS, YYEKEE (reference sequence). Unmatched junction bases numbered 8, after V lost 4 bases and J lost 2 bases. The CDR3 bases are TGTGCCAGCAGCACTAGCCCGGGACAGAACTATGGCTACACCTTC. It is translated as CASSTSPGQNYGYTF.

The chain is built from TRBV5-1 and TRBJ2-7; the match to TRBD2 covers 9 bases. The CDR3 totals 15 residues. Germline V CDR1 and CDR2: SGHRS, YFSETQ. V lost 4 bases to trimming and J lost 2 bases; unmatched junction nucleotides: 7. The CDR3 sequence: CASSTSGGTTYEQYF. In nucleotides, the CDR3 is TGCGCCAGCAGCACGAGCGGGGGGACTACCTACGAGCAGTACTTC.

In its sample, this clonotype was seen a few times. As DNA, the CDR3 is TGCAGCGTTGAAGAGGGAAGTGAAGCTTTCTTT. It encodes CSVEEGSEAFF. The V gene is TRBV29-1, the J gene TRBJ1-1; D ambiguous. Germline V CDR1 and CDR2: SQVTM, ANQGSEA. Trimming cost V 0 bases and J 7 bases, with 6 bases left between them. The CDR3 is made up of 11 amino acids. Filled out from reference TRBV29-1 and TRBJ1-1, the complete variable domain reads SAVISQKPSRDICQRGTSLTIQCQVDSQVTMMFWYRQQPGQSLTLIATANQGSEATYESGFVIDKFPISRPNLTFSTLTVSNMSPEDSSIYLCSVEEGSEAFFGQGTRLTVV.

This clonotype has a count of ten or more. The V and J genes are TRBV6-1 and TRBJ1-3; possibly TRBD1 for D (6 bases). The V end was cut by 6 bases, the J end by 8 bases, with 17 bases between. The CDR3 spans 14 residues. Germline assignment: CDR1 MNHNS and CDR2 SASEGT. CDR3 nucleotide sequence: TGTGCCAGCAGCTCCCCAGGGGATGGGGACACCATATATTTT. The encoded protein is CASSSPGDGDTIYF.

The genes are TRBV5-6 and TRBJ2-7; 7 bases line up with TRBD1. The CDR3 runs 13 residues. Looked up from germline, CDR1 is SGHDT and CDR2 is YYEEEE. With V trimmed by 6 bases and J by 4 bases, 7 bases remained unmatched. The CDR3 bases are TGTGCCAGCACCAGGGGGAGTATTTACGAGCAGTACTTC. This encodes CASTRGSIYEQYF.

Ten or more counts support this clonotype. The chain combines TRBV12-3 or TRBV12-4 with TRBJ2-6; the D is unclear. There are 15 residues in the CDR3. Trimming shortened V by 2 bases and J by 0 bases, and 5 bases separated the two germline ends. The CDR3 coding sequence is TGTGCCAGCAGTTTAAGGACCTCTGGGGCCAACGTCCTGACTTTC. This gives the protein CASSLRTSGANVLTF.

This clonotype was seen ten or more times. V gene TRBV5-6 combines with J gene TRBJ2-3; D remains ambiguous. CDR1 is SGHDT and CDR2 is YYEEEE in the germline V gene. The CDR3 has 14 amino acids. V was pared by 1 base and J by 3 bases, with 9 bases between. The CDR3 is CASSLSSRTDTQYF. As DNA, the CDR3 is TGTGCCAGCAGCTTGTCTTCTCGGACAGATACGCAGTATTTT. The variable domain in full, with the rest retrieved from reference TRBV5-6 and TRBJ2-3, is DAGVTQSPTHLIKTRGQQVTLRCSPKSGHDTVSWYQQALGQGPQFIFQYYEEEERQRGNFPDRFSGHQFPNYSSELNVNALLLGDSALYLCASSLSSRTDTQYFGPGTRLTVL.

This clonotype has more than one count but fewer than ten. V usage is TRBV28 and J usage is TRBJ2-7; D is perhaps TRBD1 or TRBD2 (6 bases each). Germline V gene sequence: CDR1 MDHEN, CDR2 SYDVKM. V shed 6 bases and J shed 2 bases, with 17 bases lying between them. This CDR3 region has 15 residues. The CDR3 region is CASSPGATITYEQYF. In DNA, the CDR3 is TGTGCCAGCAGCCCGGGGGCCACCATTACCTACGAGCAGTACTTC.

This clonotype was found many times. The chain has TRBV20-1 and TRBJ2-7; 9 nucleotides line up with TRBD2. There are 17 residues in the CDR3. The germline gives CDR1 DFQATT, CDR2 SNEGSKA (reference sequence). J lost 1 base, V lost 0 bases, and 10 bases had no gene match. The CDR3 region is CSARDVLGLARSYEQYF. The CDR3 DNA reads TGCAGTGCTAGAGATGTTCTTGGACTAGCGAGATCCTACGAGCAGTACTTC.

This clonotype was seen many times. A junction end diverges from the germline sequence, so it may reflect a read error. Here the CDR3 reads CASSLMGETQYF. In nucleotides, the CDR3 is TGCGCCAGCAGCTTAATGGGGGAGACCCAGTACTTC. The chain couples TRBV7-2 to TRBJ2-5; D is ambiguous. CDR1 is SGHTA, CDR2 FQGNSA, per germline. This CDR3 is 12 amino acids long.

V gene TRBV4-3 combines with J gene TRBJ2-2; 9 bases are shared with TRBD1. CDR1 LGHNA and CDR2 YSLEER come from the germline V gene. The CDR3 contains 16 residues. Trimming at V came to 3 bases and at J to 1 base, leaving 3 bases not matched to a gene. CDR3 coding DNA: TGCGCCAGCAGCCAGAAGACAGGGGGGAACACCGGGGAGCTGTTTTTT. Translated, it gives CASSQKTGGNTGELFF.

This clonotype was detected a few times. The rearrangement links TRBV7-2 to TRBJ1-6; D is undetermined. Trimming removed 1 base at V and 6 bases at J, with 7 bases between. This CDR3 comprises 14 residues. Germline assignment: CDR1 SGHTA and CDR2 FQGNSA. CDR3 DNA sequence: TGTGCCAGCAGCTTAGAACAGATTAATTCACCCCTCCACTTT. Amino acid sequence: CASSLEQINSPLHF.

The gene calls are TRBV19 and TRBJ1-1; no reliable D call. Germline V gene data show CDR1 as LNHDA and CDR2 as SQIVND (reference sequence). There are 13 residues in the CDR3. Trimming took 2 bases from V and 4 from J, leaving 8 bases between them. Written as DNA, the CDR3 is TGTGCCAGTAGTATAAATCAGCTCACTGAAGCTTTCTTT. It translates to CASSINQLTEAFF.

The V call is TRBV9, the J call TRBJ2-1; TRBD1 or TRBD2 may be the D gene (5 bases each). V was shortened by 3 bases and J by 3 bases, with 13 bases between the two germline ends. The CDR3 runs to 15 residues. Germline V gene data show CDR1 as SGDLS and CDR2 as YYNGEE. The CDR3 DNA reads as TGTGCCAGCAGCGCATCCGGGACGAACTACAATGAGCAGTTCTTC. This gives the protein CASSASGTNYNEQFF.

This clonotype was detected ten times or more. CDR3 loop: CASSRSGTGNEQFF. The CDR3 region has the DNA TGTGCCAGCAGCCGCAGCGGGACGGGCAATGAGCAGTTCTTC. The rearrangement links TRBV12-3 or TRBV12-4 to TRBJ2-1; 7 nucleotides match TRBD2. This CDR3 region has 14 residues. Trimming cost V 6 bases and J 6 bases; bases outside gene matches: 8.

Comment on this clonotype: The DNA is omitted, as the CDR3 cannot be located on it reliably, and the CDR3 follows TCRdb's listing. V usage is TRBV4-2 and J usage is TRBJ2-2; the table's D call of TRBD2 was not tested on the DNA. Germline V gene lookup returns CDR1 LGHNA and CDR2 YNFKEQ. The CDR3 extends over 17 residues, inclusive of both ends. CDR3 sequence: CASSQEILAQNTGELFF.

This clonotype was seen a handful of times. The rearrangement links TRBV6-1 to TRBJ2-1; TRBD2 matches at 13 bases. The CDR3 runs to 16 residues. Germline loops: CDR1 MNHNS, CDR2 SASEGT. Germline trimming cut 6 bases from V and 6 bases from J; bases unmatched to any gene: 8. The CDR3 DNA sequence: TGTGCCAGCAGCCCTCTGACTAGCGGGAGGTTCAATGAGCAGTTCTTC. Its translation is CASSPLTSGRFNEQFF.

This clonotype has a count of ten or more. CDR3 protein: CSAWGNQETQYF. The CDR3 DNA reads as TGCAGTGCCTGGGGGAACCAAGAGACCCAGTACTTC. The chain recombines TRBV20-1 with TRBJ2-5; the D gene could be TRBD1 or TRBD2 (5 bases each). Germline-derived CDR1 and CDR2 are DFQATT and SNEGSKA (reference sequence). The CDR3 runs to 12 residues. Trimming shortened V by 6 bases and J by 0 bases, and 8 bases separated the two germline ends.

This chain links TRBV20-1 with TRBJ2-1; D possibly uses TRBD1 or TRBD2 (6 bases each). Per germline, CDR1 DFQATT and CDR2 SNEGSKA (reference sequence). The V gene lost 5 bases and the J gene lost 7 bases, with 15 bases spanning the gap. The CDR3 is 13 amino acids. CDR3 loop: CSASGARLNEQFF. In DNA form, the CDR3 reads TGCAGTGCTTCGGGGGCCCGCCTGAATGAGCAGTTCTTC.

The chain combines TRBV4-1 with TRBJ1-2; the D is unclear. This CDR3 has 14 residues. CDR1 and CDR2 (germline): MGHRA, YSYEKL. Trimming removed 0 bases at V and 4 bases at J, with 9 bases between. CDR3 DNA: TGCGCCAGCAGCCAAGAGTCAGGACGCTATGGCTACACCTTC. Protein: CASSQESGRYGYTF.

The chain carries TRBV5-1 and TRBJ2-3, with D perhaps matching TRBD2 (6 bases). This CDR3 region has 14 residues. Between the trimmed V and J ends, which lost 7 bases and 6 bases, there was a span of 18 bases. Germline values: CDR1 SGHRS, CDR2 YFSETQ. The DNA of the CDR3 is TGCGCCAGCGGCGGGGCCGCATCGGGGGATACGCAGTATTTT. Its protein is CASGGAASGDTQYF.

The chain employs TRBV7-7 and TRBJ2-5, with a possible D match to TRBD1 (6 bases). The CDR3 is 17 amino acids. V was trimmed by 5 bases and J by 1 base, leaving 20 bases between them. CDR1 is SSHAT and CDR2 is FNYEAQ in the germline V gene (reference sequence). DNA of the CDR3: TGTGCCAGCAGCCCCACTCGCGGGCTGGGGGCCCAAGAGACCCAGTACTTC. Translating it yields CASSPTRGLGAQETQYF.

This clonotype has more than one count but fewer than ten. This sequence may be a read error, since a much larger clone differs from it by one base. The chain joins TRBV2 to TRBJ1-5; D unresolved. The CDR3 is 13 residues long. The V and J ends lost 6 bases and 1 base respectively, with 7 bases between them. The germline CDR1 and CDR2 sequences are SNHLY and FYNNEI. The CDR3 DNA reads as TGTGCCAGCAGGATGGACAGCAATCAGCCCCAGCATTTT. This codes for CASRMDSNQPQHF.

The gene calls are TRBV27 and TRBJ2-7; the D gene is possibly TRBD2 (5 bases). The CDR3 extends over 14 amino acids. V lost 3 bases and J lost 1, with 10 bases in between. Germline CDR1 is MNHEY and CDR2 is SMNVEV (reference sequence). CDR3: CASSFLDSSYEQYF. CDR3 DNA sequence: TGTGCCAGCAGTTTTCTGGACTCATCCTACGAGCAGTACTTC.